Below, 21 T cell receptor beta chains from the same sample are listed, as sequenced in a study of monozygotic twins with inflammatory bowel disease. TCRdb reprocessed the 5' RACE reads and keeps a single row for each CDR3 protein, giving no DNA. The sample shows some 330,000 distinct CDR3 sequences, and 5.6% sits with its ten largest clones. Sequencing was done on a sample of blood. These receptors all come from a human donor with ulcerative colitis or Crohn's disease, or a healthy co-twin of an affected twin (not recorded which).

The genes are TRBV20-1 and TRBJ2-2. CDR3 length equals 11 residues. The germline gives CDR1 DFQATT, CDR2 SNEGSKA (reference sequence). CDR3 region: CSATNTGELFF.

CDR3 sequence reads: CASSLGGLAGGTDTQYF. The chain links TRBV5-5 to TRBJ2-3; lacking DNA, the TRBD2 call made by TCRdb goes unchecked. The CDR3 consists of 17 residues. Germline loops: CDR1 SGHKS, CDR2 YYEKEE (reference sequence).

This chain links TRBV7-2 with TRBJ1-6; no DNA is available, so the TRBD1 call from TCRdb remains unchecked. The CDR3 sequence is 15 residues long. Germline CDR1 reads SGHTA; CDR2 reads FQGNSA. The CDR3 sequence: CASSLAGVRDSPLHF.

V is TRBV7-2 and J is TRBJ2-7. CDR1 SGHTA and CDR2 FQGNSA come from the germline V gene. The CDR3 runs 15 residues. The CDR3 loop reads CASSPAWTATYEQYF.

The genes are TRBV5-1 and TRBJ2-1; without DNA, the TCRdb call of TRBD2 cannot be checked. The CDR3 loop spans 13 amino acids. Per the germline V gene, CDR1 is SGHRS and CDR2 is YFSETQ. Here the CDR3 reads CASSLLGPREQFF.

The CDR3 here is CATAISTDTQYF. The V gene is TRBV7-2, the J gene TRBJ2-3. The CDR3 contains 12 residues. The germline gives CDR1 SGHTA, CDR2 FQGNSA.

This chain connects TRBV19 to TRBJ1-4. The CDR3 sequence is 14 residues long. CDR1 LNHDA and CDR2 SQIVND come from the germline V gene (reference sequence). This CDR3 is CASSLQALNEKLFF.

J is TRBJ2-1 and V is TRBV5-1; absent DNA, TCRdb's TRBD1 call cannot be checked. Germline lookup yields CDR1 SGHRS and CDR2 YFSETQ. The CDR3 extends over 14 amino acids. CDR3 residues: CASSRGLAHNEQFF.

The chain is built from TRBV30 and TRBJ2-4; checking the TCRdb D call of TRBD1 is not possible without DNA. The CDR3 length is 15 residues. In germline, CDR1 is GTSNPN, CDR2 SVGIG (reference sequence). The CDR3 here is CAWREGSLAKNIQYF.

The chain joins TRBV12-3 or TRBV12-4 to TRBJ2-5; TCRdb indicates TRBD1, and absent DNA this call remains unverified. The CDR3 contains 16 residues. The CDR3 is CASSLWDGTAQETQYF.

The chain recombines TRBV20-1 with TRBJ2-5; TCRdb picks TRBD1, but there is no DNA to check that call. The CDR3 sequence is 13 residues long. Germline V lookup: CDR1 DFQATT, CDR2 SNEGSKA (reference sequence). CDR3 sequence: CSARDRGQETQYF.

The chain uses TRBV5-1 and TRBJ1-2. The germline gives CDR1 SGHRS, CDR2 YFSETQ. The CDR3 totals 14 residues. The CDR3: CASSSIGEHYGYTF.

The rearrangement links TRBV10-3 to TRBJ2-1; checking the TCRdb D call of TRBD2 is not possible without DNA. The CDR3 contains 16 residues. The V gene's germline CDR1 is ENHRY and CDR2 SYGVKD. The CDR3: CAISSTSGSSYNEQFF.

This CDR3 reads CASSLVPVSTYEQYF. This chain connects TRBV5-1 to TRBJ2-7; TCRdb indicates TRBD1, and absent DNA this call remains unverified. This CDR3 spans 15 amino acids. The germline CDR1 and CDR2 sequences are SGHRS and YFSETQ.

J is TRBJ1-5 and V is TRBV28; TCRdb picks TRBD1, but there is no DNA to check that call. The CDR3 is 14 amino acids. Per the germline V gene, CDR1 is MDHEN and CDR2 is SYDVKM. The CDR3 protein is CASWDTNPNQPQHF.

The V gene is TRBV7-9, the J gene TRBJ1-4; with no DNA, the TCRdb D assignment of TRBD1 cannot be verified. Germline CDR1 is SEHNR and CDR2 is FQNEAQ (reference sequence). This CDR3 contains 14 residues. CDR3: CASSPGTGDEKLFF.

The chain employs TRBV27 and TRBJ2-7; TCRdb's D gene call, TRBD1, goes unchecked for lack of DNA. The germline V gene has CDR1 MNHEY and CDR2 SMNVEV (reference sequence). The CDR3 is 14 residues long. The CDR3 here is CASSLSRVRSEQYF.

The gene calls are TRBV3-1 and TRBJ2-4. The CDR3 is 16 amino acids. Looked up from germline, CDR1 is LGHDT and CDR2 is YNNKEL (reference sequence). CDR3 in amino acids: CASSQARGLAKNIQYF.

The chain links TRBV6-1 to TRBJ2-1; TCRdb selects TRBD1, and the lack of DNA leaves this call unchecked. The CDR3 length is 14 residues. Per germline, CDR1 MNHNS and CDR2 SASEGT. The CDR3: CASSERGTGRKQFF.

The V and J genes are TRBV20-1 and TRBJ2-7. The CDR3 is made up of 16 amino acids. Per germline, CDR1 DFQATT and CDR2 SNEGSKA (reference sequence). CDR3 amino acids: CSASQGFLLSSYEQYF.

The chain's CDR3 is CAWTTGRSSPLHF. The rearrangement uses TRBV30 and TRBJ1-6; without DNA, the TCRdb call of TRBD1 cannot be checked. Germline V gene data show CDR1 as GTSNPN and CDR2 as SVGIG (reference sequence). The CDR3 extends over 13 amino acids.